One and the same sample provided the 9 T cell receptor beta chains below, sequenced in a study of T cells in Graves' hyperthyroidism and ophthalmopathy. The investigators amplified TCR beta CDR3 regions from RNA transcripts. During a first-round RT-PCR of the TCR CDR3, the HTBI primer set was used. TCRdb reprocessed the multiplex PCR reads via MiXCR and lists one record per CDR3 protein. The data contain about 400,000 distinct CDR3 sequences, under 15% of them singletons. The sample was blood. These receptors all come from a woman in her 30s with Graves' hyperthyroidism.

This clonotype came up many times. The chain joins TRBV7-2 to TRBJ2-1; D not certain. Trimming shortened V by 5 bases and J by 2 bases, and 10 bases separated the two germline ends. From germline, CDR1 is SGHTA and CDR2 FQGNSA. The CDR3 has 14 amino acids. DNA for the CDR3: TGTGCCAGCAGCATGACGGTTACCTACAATGAGCAGTTCTTC. Amino acids: CASSMTVTYNEQFF.

The chain couples TRBV5-1 to TRBJ2-2, with D tentatively TRBD2 (6 bases). V lost 2 bases to trimming and J lost 0 bases, with 8 bases between them. Germline CDR1 reads SGHRS; CDR2 reads YFSETQ. The CDR3 spans 15 residues. The CDR3 reads CASSFGGPNTGELFF. CDR3 coding DNA: TGCGCCAGCAGCTTCGGAGGGCCGAACACCGGGGAGCTGTTTTTT.

The table lists this clonotype with many counts. The chain has TRBV6-6 and TRBJ1-1, with D unclear. This CDR3 has 13 residues. V lost 2 bases to trimming and J lost 5 bases, with 9 bases between them. CDR1 MNHNY and CDR2 SVGAGI come from the germline V gene (reference sequence). The CDR3 spells CASSYNRETEAFF. DNA for the CDR3: TGTGCCAGCAGTTACAACCGAGAGACTGAAGCTTTCTTT.

In its sample, this clonotype was seen many times. This sequence joins TRBV2 and TRBJ2-1, with a weak D call TRBD2 (5 bases). Germline V gene lookup returns CDR1 SNHLY and CDR2 FYNNEI. The V gene lost 4 bases and the J gene lost 5 bases, with 9 bases spanning the gap. The CDR3 totals 13 residues. The CDR3 here is CASSGASHNEQFF. The CDR3 DNA is TGTGCCAGCAGTGGGGCTAGCCACAATGAGCAGTTCTTC.

This clonotype was detected many times. V usage is TRBV3-1 and J usage is TRBJ2-4; D may be TRBD2 (6 bases). Trimming pared 0 bases from V and 9 bases from J, leaving 18 bases between. From germline, CDR1 is LGHDT and CDR2 YNNKEL (reference sequence). This CDR3 is built from 16 residues. CDR3 DNA sequence: TGTGCCAGCAGCCAAGATAGCGGTGGGGTTCGAACCATTCAGTACTTC. Translation gives CASSQDSGGVRTIQYF.

This clonotype was detected many times. The chain uses TRBV6-1 and TRBJ1-1; no reliable D call. Germline values: CDR1 MNHNS, CDR2 SASEGT. CDR3 length equals 13 residues. V shed 6 bases and J shed 1 base, with 9 bases lying between them. CDR3 loop: CASRLSPNTEAFF. CDR3 nucleotide sequence: TGTGCCAGCAGACTATCCCCGAACACTGAAGCTTTCTTT.

The chain recombines TRBV20-1 with TRBJ1-5, with D unresolved. The V gene's germline CDR1 is DFQATT and CDR2 SNEGSKA (reference sequence). Trimming pared 6 bases from V and 8 bases from J, leaving 17 bases between. CDR3 length equals 13 residues. In DNA form, the CDR3 reads TGCAGTGCGTGGGAGGCCTCCATAAAGCCCCAGCATTTT. Its translation is CSAWEASIKPQHF.

This clonotype showed up just a few times. The chain combines TRBV27 with TRBJ2-1; 9 positions agree with TRBD1. Per germline, CDR1 MNHEY and CDR2 SMNVEV (reference sequence). The CDR3 loop spans 15 amino acids. With V trimmed by 5 bases and J by 10 bases, 12 bases remained unmatched. The CDR3: CASSLQWTGAVEQFF. In DNA form, the CDR3 reads TGTGCCAGCAGTCTCCAATGGACAGGGGCCGTCGAGCAGTTCTTC.

The chain has TRBV7-9 and TRBJ2-1; D unresolved. CDR1 is SEHNR and CDR2 is FQNEAQ in the germline V gene (reference sequence). The CDR3 spans 14 residues. Between the trimmed V and J ends, which lost 2 bases and 7 bases, there was a span of 12 bases. The CDR3 region is CASSLQMWENEQFF. Written as DNA, the CDR3 is TGTGCCAGCAGCTTACAAATGTGGGAAAATGAGCAGTTCTTC.